Reported below is one T cell receptor beta chain. As yet, its antigen is unknown. These data come from a study of CD8 T cells in Susac syndrome. Broader study findings: Clonal expansion was missing from Susac syndrome CD4+ T cell repertoires.

The V gene end was trimmed by 5 bases and the J gene end by 6 bases; junction bases not matched to a gene: 1. Germline values: CDR1 DFQATT, CDR2 SNEGSKA (reference sequence). This CDR3 is built from 12 residues. RNA was extracted with the RNeasy kit, and a quantity of 0.5 to 1 ug was reverse transcribed using random hexamers. A multiplex approach, immunoSEQ multiplex PCR, amplified TCR beta CDR3 across 54 Vbeta and 13 Jbeta. TCRdb re-called the immunoSEQ multiplex PCR reads with MiXCR, one entry per CDR3 protein. This sample has just under 95,000 distinct CDR3 sequences, with roughly 94% found just once.

The sample consisted of CD4+ T cells from PBMCs. The chain combines TRBV20-1 with TRBJ2-1, with 10 bases matching TRBD2. This clonotype was obtained from a human donor with Susac syndrome. In DNA form, the CDR3 reads TGCAGTGCTTCTAGCGGGGGCAATGAGCAGTTCTTC. Protein: CSASSGGNEQFF.